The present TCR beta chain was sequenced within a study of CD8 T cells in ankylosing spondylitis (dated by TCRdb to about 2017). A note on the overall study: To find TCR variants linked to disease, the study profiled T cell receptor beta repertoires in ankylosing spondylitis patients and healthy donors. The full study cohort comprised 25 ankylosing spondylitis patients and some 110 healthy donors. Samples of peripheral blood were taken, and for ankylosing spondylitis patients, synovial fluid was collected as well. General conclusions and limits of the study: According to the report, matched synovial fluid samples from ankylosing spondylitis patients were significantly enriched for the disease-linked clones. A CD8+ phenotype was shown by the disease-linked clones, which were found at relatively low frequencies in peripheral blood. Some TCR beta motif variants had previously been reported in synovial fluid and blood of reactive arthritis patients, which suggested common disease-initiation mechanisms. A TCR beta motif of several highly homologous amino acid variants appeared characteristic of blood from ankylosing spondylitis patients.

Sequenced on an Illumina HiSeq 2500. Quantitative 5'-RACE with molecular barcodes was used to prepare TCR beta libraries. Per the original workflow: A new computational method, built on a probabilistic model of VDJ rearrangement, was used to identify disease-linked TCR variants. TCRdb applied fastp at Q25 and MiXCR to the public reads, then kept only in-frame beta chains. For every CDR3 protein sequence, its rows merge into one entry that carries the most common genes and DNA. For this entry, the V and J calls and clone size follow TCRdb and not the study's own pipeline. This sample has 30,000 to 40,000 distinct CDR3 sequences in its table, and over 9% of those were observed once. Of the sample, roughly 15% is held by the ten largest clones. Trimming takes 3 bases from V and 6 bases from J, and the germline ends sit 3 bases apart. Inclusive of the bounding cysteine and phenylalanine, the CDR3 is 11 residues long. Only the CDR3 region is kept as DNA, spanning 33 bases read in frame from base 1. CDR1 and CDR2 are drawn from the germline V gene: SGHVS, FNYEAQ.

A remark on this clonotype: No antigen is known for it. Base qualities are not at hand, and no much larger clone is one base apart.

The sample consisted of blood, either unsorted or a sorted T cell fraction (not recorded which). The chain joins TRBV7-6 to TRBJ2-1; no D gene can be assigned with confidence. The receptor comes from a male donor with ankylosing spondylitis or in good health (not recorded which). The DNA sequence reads TGTGCCAGCAGCTTCTCCAATGAGCAGTTCTTC. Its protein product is CASSFSNEQFF.